What follows is one T cell receptor beta chain and its context. Its specificity is unknown. The entry originates in a study of T cells in tuberculosis. Overall study context: T cells were selected with CD1B tetramers loaded with glucose monomycolate.

Data came from immunoSEQ multiplex PCR; TCRdb stores just in-frame clones and leaves some out. The sample includes tens of thousands of clones, 97% of them seen just once. At study entry, adolescents had tuberculin skin tests and IGRA screening. Study outcomes and limitations: Shorter CDR3-alpha in active tuberculosis partly drove smaller distances. Smaller distances to GMM-specific TCRs suggested their expansion in active tuberculosis.

V was clipped by 0 bases and J by 7 bases, with 13 bases between them. Germline V gives CDR1 SNHLY, CDR2 FYNNEI. The CDR3 is 15 residues long. The sample comprised PBMCs. The chain recombines TRBV2 with TRBJ2-1; D perhaps matches TRBD2 (5 bases). The origin of this receptor is a donor aged 10-30 years with latent tuberculosis or without tuberculosis infection. CDR3 bases: TGTGCCAGCAGTGAAGCAAACCTGCCGGGAAATGAGCAGTTCTTC. Its translation is CASSEANLPGNEQFF.